The 29 T cell receptor beta chains reported below all come from one sample, sequenced in a study of early stage breast cancer tumors. Produced via immunoSEQ multiplex PCR; TCRdb's table is partial and in-frame only. The data show 9,000 or so clones, approximately 70% seen once. Sequenced sample: breast tumor tissue. The source is a person aged 45 to 59 with breast cancer.

This rearrangement joins TRBV7-6 to TRBJ2-1; no reliable D call. V lost 1 base to trimming and J lost 9 bases, with 10 bases between them. The CDR3 sequence is 13 residues long. The germline gives CDR1 SGHVS, CDR2 FNYEAQ. CDR3 sequence reads: CASSLVGRGEQFF. CDR3 DNA sequence: TGTGCCAGCAGCTTAGTAGGCCGCGGTGAGCAGTTCTTC.

The chain links TRBV7-7 to TRBJ2-2; 7 bases fit TRBD2. From germline, CDR1 is SSHAT and CDR2 FNYEAQ (reference sequence). The CDR3 has 15 residues. The ends lost 3 bases at V and 3 bases at J; junction bases unmatched: 4. This CDR3 reads CASSLGGVYTGELFF. In DNA form, the CDR3 reads TGTGCCAGCAGCTTGGGGGGGGTATACACCGGGGAGCTGTTTTTT.

J is TRBJ2-2 and V is TRBV5-1; perhaps D is TRBD1 or TRBD2 (6 bases each). V was trimmed by 2 bases and J by 6 bases, leaving 14 bases between them. The CDR3 contains 15 residues. Germline CDR1 is SGHRS and CDR2 is YFSETQ. The CDR3 nucleotides read TGCGCCAGCAGCTTAAGGACGGGGGCCGCCGGGGAGCTGTTTTTT. This gives the protein CASSLRTGAAGELFF.

The J gene is TRBJ1-2, the V gene TRBV10-3; D ambiguous. This CDR3 spans 12 amino acids. Trimming removed 2 bases from V and 1 base from J, with 2 bases in between. Germline V gene sequence: CDR1 ENHRY, CDR2 SYGVKD. CDR3 nucleotide sequence: TGTGCCATCAGTGAGGGTAACTATGGCTACACCTTC. Protein sequence: CAISEGNYGYTF.

The chain carries TRBV11-2 and TRBJ1-5, with a weak D call TRBD1 (5 bases). V lost 0 bases and J lost 9, with 9 bases in between. Germline V gene data show CDR1 as SGHAT and CDR2 as FQNNGV. The CDR3 extends over 13 amino acids. CDR3 sequence reads: CASSLDRDGPQHF. For the CDR3, the DNA is TGTGCCAGCAGCTTAGACCGGGACGGGCCCCAGCATTTT. Full variable domain (outside the CDR3, taken from reference TRBV11-2 and TRBJ1-5): EAGVAQSPRYKIIEKRQSVAFWCNPISGHATLYWYQQILGQGPKLLIQFQNNGVVDDSQLPKDRFSAERLKGVDSTLKIQPAKLEDSAVYLCASSLDRDGPQHFGDGTRLSIL.

In its sample, this clone was seen a few times. The chain is built from TRBV5-4 and TRBJ2-7, with 8 positions matching TRBD1. The CDR3 extends over 14 amino acids. The J segment lost 6 bases and the V segment lost 5 bases, leaving 10 bases of the junction unmatched. Germline CDR1 is SGHNT and CDR2 is YYREEE (reference sequence). The chain's CDR3 is CASRPIQTGGEQYF. CDR3 in DNA: TGTGCCAGCAGGCCAATCCAAACAGGGGGCGAGCAGTACTTC.

The rearrangement uses TRBV7-2 and TRBJ2-1; weak D call: TRBD2 (5 bases). The CDR3 spans 15 residues. Looked up from germline, CDR1 is SGHTA and CDR2 is FQGNSA. Trimming cost V 7 bases and J 9 bases, with 22 bases left between them. CDR3: CASKGSGPRGSEQFF. CDR3 DNA: TGTGCCAGCAAAGGCTCCGGGCCCCGTGGGAGTGAGCAGTTCTTC.

The CDR3: CAWSVGLGPDEQFF. The CDR3, as DNA: TGTGCCTGGAGTGTTGGATTGGGGCCGGATGAGCAGTTCTTC. V and J are TRBV30 and TRBJ2-1; D may be TRBD1 (5 bases). Trimming cost V 0 bases and J 8 bases, with 14 bases left between them. Germline lookup yields CDR1 GTSNPN and CDR2 SVGIG (reference sequence). The CDR3 sequence is 14 residues long.

The CDR3 loop reads CASSLGVGGTDTQYF. DNA for the CDR3: TGTGCCAGCAGCCTGGGGGTAGGGGGGACGGATACGCAGTATTTT. The V gene is TRBV7-3, the J gene TRBJ2-3; D might be TRBD1 or TRBD2, each matching 6 bases. The CDR3 sequence is 15 residues long. V lost 5 bases and J lost 6, with 18 bases in between. Germline CDR1 and CDR2: SGHTA and FQGTGA.

The V gene is TRBV2, the J gene TRBJ2-3; no clear D gene. Trimming pared 6 bases from V and 2 bases from J, leaving 12 bases between. The CDR3 loop spans 14 amino acids. Germline CDR1 is SNHLY and CDR2 is FYNNEI. For the CDR3, the DNA is TGTGCCAGCAGCGCAGACGGCTTCACAGATACGCAGTATTTT. This codes for CASSADGFTDTQYF.

This sequence joins TRBV6-6 and TRBJ2-7; D is uncertain. Trimming took 4 bases from V and 6 from J, leaving 13 bases between them. The V gene's germline CDR1 is MNHNY and CDR2 SVGAGI (reference sequence). This CDR3 is built from 13 residues. CDR3 coding DNA: TGTGCCAGCAGTTTCGGGTGGTTGAGCGAGCAGTACTTC. Protein: CASSFGWLSEQYF.

This clone has a single count. The chain has TRBV7-6 and TRBJ2-3; 7 bases map to TRBD2. In germline, CDR1 is SGHVS, CDR2 FNYEAQ. CDR3 length: 16 residues. The ends lost 1 base at V and 2 bases at J; junction bases unmatched: 6. The CDR3 loop is CASSLVGGSITDTQYF. The CDR3 DNA reads TGTGCCAGCAGCTTAGTGGGCGGGAGTATCACAGATACGCAGTATTTT.

V is TRBV7-3 and J is TRBJ2-3; D may be TRBD2 (5 bases). The germline V gene encodes CDR1 SGHTA and CDR2 FQGTGA. V was pared by 4 bases and J by 0 bases, with 8 bases between. The CDR3 is 14 residues long. This CDR3 is CASSSRLSTDTQYF. Written as DNA, the CDR3 is TGTGCCAGCAGCTCGCGACTAAGCACAGATACGCAGTATTTT. Using reference TRBV7-3 and TRBJ2-3 for the parts outside the CDR3, the full variable domain is GAGVSQTPSNKVTEKGKYVELRCDPISGHTALYWYRQSLGQGPEFLIYFQGTGAADDSGLPNDRFFAVRPEGSVSTLKIQRTERGDSAVYLCASSSRLSTDTQYFGPGTRLTVL.

The genes are TRBV5-4 and TRBJ1-1, with 9 nucleotides matching TRBD1. The V segment lost 4 bases and the J segment 4 bases; nucleotides outside the gene matches: 11. CDR3 length: 16 residues. Per germline, CDR1 SGHNT and CDR2 YYREEE (reference sequence). DNA for the CDR3: TGTGCCAGCAGCCTAACAGGGGGCGCTTATACCACTGAAGCTTTCTTT. Its translation: CASSLTGGAYTTEAFF. Using reference TRBV5-4 and TRBJ1-1 for the parts outside the CDR3, the full variable domain is ETGVTQSPTHLIKTRGQQVTLRCSSQSGHNTVSWYQQALGQGPQFIFQYYREEENGRGNFPPRFSGLQFPNYSSELNVNALELDDSALYLCASSLTGGAYTTEAFFGQGTRLTVV.

The gene calls are TRBV5-1 and TRBJ1-2; TRBD1 might be the D (5 bases). This CDR3 contains 15 residues. Deletions cut 0 bases from V and 2 bases from J, with 11 bases between. Germline CDR1 reads SGHRS; CDR2 reads YFSETQ. This CDR3 reads CASSLVWGGNYGYTF. CDR3 bases: TGCGCCAGCAGCTTGGTTTGGGGGGGGAACTATGGCTACACCTTC. The variable domain in full, with the rest retrieved from reference TRBV5-1 and TRBJ1-2, is KAGVTQTPRYLIKTRGQQVTLSCSPISGHRSVSWYQQTPGQGLQFLFEYFSETQRNKGNFPGRFSGRQFSNSRSEMNVSTLELGDSALYLCASSLVWGGNYGYTFGSGTRLTVV.

Of note for this clone: Other DNA sequences from this sample encode an identical CDR3 as well. The J gene is TRBJ2-3, the V gene TRBV10-3; 7 nucleotides agree with TRBD2. The CDR3 loop spans 14 amino acids. Trimming at V came to 6 bases and at J to 5 bases, leaving 8 bases not matched to a gene. Germline assignment: CDR1 ENHRY and CDR2 SYGVKD. The DNA for the CDR3 is TGTGCCATCAGCCAGGGCAGGGAGGGAGATACGCAGTATTTT. It translates to CAISQGREGDTQYF.

This chain connects TRBV11-3 to TRBJ2-5; no definite D call. Germline lookup yields CDR1 SGHNT and CDR2 YENEEA. The CDR3 sequence is 13 residues long. Trimming removed 0 bases at V and 2 bases at J, with 4 bases between. CDR3 nucleotide sequence: TGTGCCAGCAGCTTAGAACAGCAAGAGACCCAGTACTTC. Amino acid sequence: CASSLEQQETQYF.

The chain combines TRBV6-4 with TRBJ1-1, with D possibly TRBD1 on 6 matching bases. This CDR3 spans 14 amino acids. Germline CDR1 MRHNA, CDR2 SNTAGT. Trimming left V 6 bases short and J 5 bases short, with 16 bases between. CDR3 nucleotide sequence: TGTGCCAGCAGAAGGGAGGGGGTGTCTACTGAAGCTTTCTTT. Translating it yields CASRREGVSTEAFF.

The chain carries TRBV6-6 and TRBJ2-2, with unresolved D. The length of the CDR3 is 14 residues. The V end was cut by 8 bases, the J end by 8 bases, with 18 bases between. Germline V gives CDR1 MNHNY, CDR2 SVGAGI (reference sequence). As DNA, the CDR3 is TGTGCCAGCCGGGTCAATAGTAATTCAGGGGAGCTGTTTTTT. This gives the protein CASRVNSNSGELFF.

The chain employs TRBV18 and TRBJ1-3, with 7 bases identical to TRBD1. The CDR3 has 15 residues. In germline, CDR1 is KGHSH, CDR2 LQKENI. V dropped 1 base and J dropped 4; count of bases not matched to a gene: 4. CDR3 sequence: CASSPQGARGNTIYF. In DNA, the CDR3 is TGTGCCAGCTCACCACAGGGGGCAAGAGGAAACACCATATATTTT.

The CDR3 DNA reads as TGTGCCAGCAGCCTGGACAGCTCTTACACCGGGGAGCTGTTTTTT. Translation gives CASSLDSSYTGELFF. V and J are TRBV5-4 and TRBJ2-2, with D tentatively TRBD1 (6 bases). The CDR3 sequence is 15 residues long. CDR1 is SGHNT, CDR2 YYREEE, per germline (reference sequence). Trimming took 4 bases from V and 3 from J, leaving 13 bases between them. Filled out from reference TRBV5-4 and TRBJ2-2, the complete variable domain reads ETGVTQSPTHLIKTRGQQVTLRCSSQSGHNTVSWYQQALGQGPQFIFQYYREEENGRGNFPPRFSGLQFPNYSSELNVNALELDDSALYLCASSLDSSYTGELFFGEGSRLTVL.

The chain couples TRBV5-1 to TRBJ2-4; the D gene could be TRBD1 or TRBD2 (6 bases each). Germline assignment: CDR1 SGHRS and CDR2 YFSETQ. CDR3 length equals 13 residues. The ends were cut back, 0 bases at V and 8 bases at J, with 9 bases in the middle. Here the CDR3 reads CASSLAGEDIQYF. The CDR3 region has the DNA TGCGCCAGCAGCTTGGCAGGGGAGGACATTCAGTACTTC.

The rearrangement links TRBV6-5 to TRBJ1-5; unclear D gene. Germline assignment: CDR1 MNHEY and CDR2 SVGAGI. The CDR3 sequence is 13 residues long. Deletions cut 6 bases from V and 4 bases from J, with 10 bases between. This CDR3 is CASRTGPNQPQHF. CDR3 sequence (DNA): TGTGCCAGCAGAACCGGGCCTAATCAGCCCCAGCATTTT.

The gene calls are TRBV19 and TRBJ2-5; tentatively, D is TRBD2 (6 bases). From germline, CDR1 is LNHDA and CDR2 SQIVND (reference sequence). This CDR3 is built from 14 residues. V shed 0 bases and J shed 4 bases, with 9 bases lying between them. This CDR3 reads CASSIDWEAETQYF. The CDR3 nucleotides are TGTGCCAGTAGTATAGATTGGGAGGCAGAGACCCAGTACTTC. Using reference TRBV19 and TRBJ2-5 for the parts outside the CDR3, the full variable domain is DGGITQSPKYLFRKEGQNVTLSCEQNLNHDAMYWYRQDPGQGLRLIYYSQIVNDFQKGDIAEGYSVSREKKESFPLTVTSAQKNPTAFYLCASSIDWEAETQYFGPGTRLLVL.

The V call is TRBV11-3, the J call TRBJ2-2; 8 bases align to TRBD2. V shed 5 bases and J 2 bases; nucleotides not matched to a gene: 7. This CDR3 has 16 residues. Per germline, CDR1 SGHNT and CDR2 YENEEA. In DNA, the CDR3 is TGTGCCAGCAGCCCCCGGGGGGGGGCAAACACCGGGGAGCTGTTTTTT. Protein: CASSPRGGANTGELFF. Filled out from reference TRBV11-3 and TRBJ2-2, the complete variable domain reads EAGVVQSPRYKIIEKKQPVAFWCNPISGHNTLYWYLQNLGQGPELLIRYENEEAVDDSQLPKDRFSAERLKGVDSTLKIQPAELGDSAVYLCASSPRGGANTGELFFGEGSRLTVL.

CDR3 sequence: CAISSDAYEQYF. CDR3 nucleotides: TGTGCCATCAGTTCGGACGCCTACGAGCAGTACTTC. The chain recombines TRBV10-3 with TRBJ2-7; D is uncertain. Germline assignment: CDR1 ENHRY and CDR2 SYGVKD. V was cut by 5 bases and J by 2 bases, with 7 bases left in between. The CDR3 consists of 12 residues.

As regards this clone: At the DNA level, this CDR3 is encoded by other sequences in the same sample as well. The V gene is TRBV9, the J gene TRBJ2-2; D gene unclear. V was shortened by 0 bases and J by 4 bases, with 4 bases between the two germline ends. Germline lookup yields CDR1 SGDLS and CDR2 YYNGEE. The CDR3 sequence is 13 residues long. DNA of the CDR3: TGTGCCAGCAGCGTAGATCTCACCGGGGAGCTGTTTTTT. Its translation: CASSVDLTGELFF. The full variable domain, its missing parts supplied by reference TRBV9 and TRBJ2-2, is DSGVTQTPKHLITATGQRVTLRCSPRSGDLSVYWYQQSLDQGLQFLIQYYNGEERAKGNILERFSAQQFPDLHSELNLSSLELGDSALYFCASSVDLTGELFFGEGSRLTVL.

The genes are TRBV5-1 and TRBJ1-1; D gene unclear. Germline V gives CDR1 SGHRS, CDR2 YFSETQ. V lost 1 base to trimming and J lost 4 bases, with 14 bases between them. The length of the CDR3 is 15 residues. The CDR3, as DNA: TGCGCCAGCAGCTTGACTGGCGATATTGGCACTGAAGCTTTCTTT. It yields the protein CASSLTGDIGTEAFF. Full variable domain (missing parts from reference TRBV5-1 and TRBJ1-1): KAGVTQTPRYLIKTRGQQVTLSCSPISGHRSVSWYQQTPGQGLQFLFEYFSETQRNKGNFPGRFSGRQFSNSRSEMNVSTLELGDSALYLCASSLTGDIGTEAFFGQGTRLTVV.

V gene TRBV5-4 combines with J gene TRBJ2-2, with 9 bases matching TRBD2. Germline CDR1 reads SGHNT; CDR2 reads YYREEE (reference sequence). CDR3 length equals 15 residues. V trimming: 0 bases; J trimming: 4 bases; junction bases outside the gene matches: 1. The CDR3 DNA sequence: TGTGCCAGCAGCTTGGGCGGGAGGGGCACCGGGGAGCTGTTTTTT. Residues: CASSLGGRGTGELFF.